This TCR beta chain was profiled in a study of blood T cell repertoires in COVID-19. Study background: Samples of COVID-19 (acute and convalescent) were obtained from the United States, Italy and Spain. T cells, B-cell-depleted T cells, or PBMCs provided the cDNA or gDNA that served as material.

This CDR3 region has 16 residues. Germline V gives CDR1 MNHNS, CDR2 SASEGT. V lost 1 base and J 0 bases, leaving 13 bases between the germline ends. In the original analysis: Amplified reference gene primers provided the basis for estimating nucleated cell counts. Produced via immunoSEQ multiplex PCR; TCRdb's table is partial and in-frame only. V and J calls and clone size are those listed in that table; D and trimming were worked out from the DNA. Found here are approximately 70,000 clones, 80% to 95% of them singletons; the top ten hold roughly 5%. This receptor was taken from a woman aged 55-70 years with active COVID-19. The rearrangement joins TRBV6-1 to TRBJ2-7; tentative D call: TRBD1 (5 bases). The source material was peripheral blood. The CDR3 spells CASSEGGGTASYEQYF. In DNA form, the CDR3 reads TGTGCCAGCAGTGAAGGGGGCGGAACAGCCTCCTACGAGCAGTACTTC.